This is a list of T cell receptor beta chains from one sample in a study of blood T cell repertoires in COVID-19. The method was immunoSEQ multiplex PCR; TCRdb's version includes in-frame clones alone and lacks a portion of them. The profile shows 90,000 to 120,000 clones, approximately 93% of them singletons. Source material: peripheral blood. The receptors here all came from a man in his fifties or sixties with acute or convalescent COVID-19. The conserved cysteine and the conserved F or W are not part of the CDR3 here. The order of the fields is J gene, D gene, V gene, clone size, CDR3 protein. The D gene is left open where the match is weak. Clone size is shown for a subset of rows, as once, few, many or a class of expanded clone.

>TRBJ2-1|-|TRBV28|-
ASSSRVYNEQF
>TRBJ1-2|-|TRBV5-1|-
ASSLGHDVNYGYT
>TRBJ1-4|-|TRBV2|once
ASNRVSGEKLF
>TRBJ2-2|-|TRBV15|once
ATSRDLDFTGELF
>TRBJ1-1|-|TRBV9|-
ASTPGGVRTEAF
>TRBJ1-1|-|TRBV6-5|-
ASTRELNTEAF
>TRBJ2-4|-|TRBV5-4|-
ASSAQGRENIQY
>TRBJ1-2|-|TRBV27|-
ASSLSGGSYGYT
>TRBJ2-4|-|TRBV4-1|-
ASSQDLGQGGFY
>TRBJ1-1|-|TRBV6-5|-
ATSFTGNTEAF
>TRBJ1-6|-|TRBV6-5|-
ASGVMQDNNSPLH
>TRBJ2-7|TRBD2|TRBV28|-
ASTPGGGYEQY
>TRBJ2-2|-|TRBV10-1|medium-sized
ASSDRDTGELF
>TRBJ2-5|-|TRBV6-2/TRBV6-3|-
ASSYTGQVGETQY
>TRBJ2-5|-|TRBV10-2|-
ASSPTETSNRY
>TRBJ1-5|-|TRBV10-3|once
AISESVGAGGNQPQH
>TRBJ1-2|-|TRBV9|few
ASSVVGSGGYT
>TRBJ2-1|TRBD2|TRBV30|-
AWRGLAGYNEQF
>TRBJ2-2|TRBD1|TRBV6-5|few
ASRGQGETGELF
>TRBJ1-3|-|TRBV6-5|-
ASTGGSGNTIY
>TRBJ1-1|TRBD1|TRBV13|-
ASSPDRGNTEAF
>TRBJ1-1|-|TRBV18|few
ASSRRQAGDSEAF
>TRBJ2-7|TRBD1|TRBV19|few
ASSQDRVSYEQY
>TRBJ2-1|TRBD2|TRBV2|-
ASSVRGEAGGSEQF
>TRBJ2-3|-|TRBV7-9|-
ASSSDYNTDTQY
>TRBJ1-5|TRBD1|TRBV20-1|-
SASRGRLGSNQPQH
>TRBJ1-2|TRBD1|TRBV6-6|-
ASSRSGGQGHSNYGYT
>TRBJ2-1|-|TRBV10-3|once
AISEPGEQF
>TRBJ2-1|-|TRBV21-1|-
ATNPGTSGMDEQF
>TRBJ1-5|TRBD1|TRBV6-1|-
ASSDIAGGNQPQH
>TRBJ1-5|-|TRBV6-6|-
ASKREPGRANQPQH
>TRBJ2-4|-|TRBV28|-
ASTMSWAGGLRAKNIQY
>TRBJ1-2|-|TRBV6-5|-
ASSPREGGRSGYT
>TRBJ2-1|-|TRBV24-1|-
ATSDPNPAGKFYNEQF
>TRBJ2-7|-|TRBV6-5|-
ASSYGQGGPYEQY
>TRBJ2-5|TRBD2|TRBV7-3|-
ASSSLKMTSGRGGETQY
>TRBJ2-3|TRBD2|TRBV3-1/TRBV3-2|-
ASDDGVLAGSDTQY
>TRBJ1-3|-|TRBV13|-
ASSHRELRNTIY
>TRBJ2-6|TRBD1|TRBV7-2|-
ASGQGKFSGANVLT
>TRBJ2-7|TRBD1|TRBV5-4|-
ASSRDRDLGEQY
>TRBJ2-2|TRBD2|TRBV18|once
ASSPLLGLAGGRSTGELF